Below, one T cell receptor beta chain is given with its context. What it binds is not known. This sample is drawn from a study of shared clonotypes between healthy human individuals. At the level of the study: Every donor yielded three CD4 naive, three CD4 memory, two CD8 naive and one CD8 memory plate. Overall study findings and caveats: On the whole, naive subsets had larger estimated richness than memory subsets had. The generation probabilities recorded for non-shared clonotypes fell below those of clonotypes shared by all four donors.

CDR1 is LGHNA, CDR2 YNFKEQ, per germline. The CDR3 runs 19 residues. V shed 1 base and J 9 bases; nucleotides not matched to a gene: 17. In the original processing: From ImmunoSEQ came sequences covering only the junction and carrying no quality scores, so filtering differed. The protocol was immunoSEQ multiplex PCR, while the TCRdb copy is restricted to in-frame clones and leaves out a portion. The D gene and trimming were derived from the DNA, and the V and J assignments and clone size from that table. The data hold a few hundred thousand clones, with 97% observed a single time. Sequenced sample: naive CD4+ T cells sorted from blood. The subset here: CD45RA+ positively selected. The chain recombines TRBV4-2 with TRBJ2-1, with 11 bases identical to TRBD2. The TCR sequence derives from a woman younger than 45 in good health. DNA for the CDR3: TGTGCCAGCAGCCAAGTTTCGGGAAAACTAGCGGGAGAATCTGGTGAGCAGTTCTTC. This encodes CASSQVSGKLAGESGEQFF.